This is a list of T cell receptor beta chains from one sample in a study of blood T cell repertoires in COVID-19. The data were produced by immunoSEQ multiplex PCR, yet TCRdb's version contains in-frame clones alone and is incomplete. The data contain tens of thousands of clones, 60% to 85% of them singletons. The specimen was peripheral blood. The receptors were gathered from a man aged 30 to 45 with COVID-19, enrolled during active disease. Each CDR3 is given with its conserved first and last residue. D genes are given only for firm matches. Only part of the rows carry a size: once, few, many, or a class if the clone is expanded.

DNA: TGCGCCAGCAGCCAAGGCCGGACGGACGGACTAGAGACCCAGTACTTC
CDR3: CASSQGRTDGLETQYF
J: TRBJ2-5
V: TRBV4-1
size: few
D: -

DNA: TGTGCTTCCTCGGGGCAGGGGAGTTCACCCCTCCACTTT
CDR3: CASSGQGSSPLHF
J: TRBJ1-6
V: TRBV27
size: -
D: -

DNA: TGCGCCAGCAGCCACCCATTGAACACTGAAGCTTTCTTT
CDR3: CASSHPLNTEAFF
J: TRBJ1-1
V: TRBV4-1
size: many
D: -

DNA: TGTGCCAGCTGGGAACAGGGTCCTGAAGCTTTCTTT
CDR3: CASWEQGPEAFF
J: TRBJ1-1
V: TRBV2
size: -
D: -

DNA: TGTGCCAGCAGCTTAGCGGCGGGAGTAGGCTACGAGCAGTACTTC
CDR3: CASSLAAGVGYEQYF
J: TRBJ2-7
V: TRBV11-2
size: -
D: TRBD2

DNA: TGTGCCAGCAGTGAACTGCGGGACGGCACCGGGGAGCTGTTTTTT
CDR3: CASSELRDGTGELFF
J: TRBJ2-2
V: TRBV6-1
size: -
D: -

DNA: TGTGCCAGCAGCCCCATCAACAGGGAAAACCACGAGCAGTACTTC
CDR3: CASSPINRENHEQYF
J: TRBJ2-7
V: TRBV11-3
size: -
D: -

DNA: TGTGCCAGCAGCAAAGTATCTTGGCGGCAAGAGACCCAGTACTTC
CDR3: CASSKVSWRQETQYF
J: TRBJ2-5
V: TRBV21-1
size: -
D: -

DNA: TGTGCCAGCACCCCTGGGACAGGACTTACCGGGGAGCTGTTTTTT
CDR3: CASTPGTGLTGELFF
J: TRBJ2-2
V: TRBV11-3
size: few
D: TRBD1

DNA: TGTGCCAGCAGCTTCCCCGGGACAGGGGGCTTCACTGAAGCTTTCTTT
CDR3: CASSFPGTGGFTEAFF
J: TRBJ1-1
V: TRBV5-6
size: -
D: TRBD1

DNA: TGTGCCAGCAGCTTGGGCAGGGGTGACTATGGCTACACCTTC
CDR3: CASSLGRGDYGYTF
J: TRBJ1-2
V: TRBV7-2
size: -
D: -

DNA: TGTGCCAGCAGCTTAAAGGGGGAGCAGTACTTC
CDR3: CASSLKGEQYF
J: TRBJ2-7
V: TRBV7-9
size: few
D: -

DNA: TGTGCCAGCAGCCTCGGGACAGGGGCGGCCGGGGAGCTGTTTTTT
CDR3: CASSLGTGAAGELFF
J: TRBJ2-2
V: TRBV2
size: -
D: TRBD1

DNA: TGTGCCAGCAGCTCGATCGCGGGACCACACTATGGCTACACCTTC
CDR3: CASSSIAGPHYGYTF
J: TRBJ1-2
V: TRBV7-9
size: -
D: -

DNA: TGCGCCAGCAGGGACAGGGTGGACACCGGGGAGCTGTTTTTT
CDR3: CASRDRVDTGELFF
J: TRBJ2-2
V: TRBV5-1
size: -
D: TRBD1

DNA: TGCGCCAGCAGTGAGTCGCCAGGTCAGGGAATGGAGACCCAGTACTTC
CDR3: CASSESPGQGMETQYF
J: TRBJ2-5
V: TRBV10-1
size: -
D: -

DNA: TGTGCCAGCAGCTTAATGAGGAACAGGGTTTCACCCCTCCACTTT
CDR3: CASSLMRNRVSPLHF
J: TRBJ1-6
V: TRBV11-3
size: -
D: -

DNA: TGTGCCATCAACTCGGTTGATCAGCCCCAGCATTTT
CDR3: CAINSVDQPQHF
J: TRBJ1-5
V: TRBV10-3
size: -
D: -

DNA: TGTGCCAGCAGTGACGGTAGCGGCCACACAGATACGCAGTATTTT
CDR3: CASSDGSGHTDTQYF
J: TRBJ2-3
V: TRBV6-4
size: -
D: -

DNA: TGCGCCAGCAGTAGAACAGGGCAACTACTGGTCTCCTACAATGAGCAGTTCTTC
CDR3: CASSRTGQLLVSYNEQFF
J: TRBJ2-1
V: TRBV5-1
size: -
D: -

DNA: TGTGCCAGCTCAATACAGGGCTCCTACGAGCAGTACTTC
CDR3: CASSIQGSYEQYF
J: TRBJ2-7
V: TRBV18
size: many
D: -

DNA: TGTGCCAGCAGTCGACCTAGCGGGGTGATGTATAGCACAGATACGCAGTATTTT
CDR3: CASSRPSGVMYSTDTQYF
J: TRBJ2-3
V: TRBV28
size: -
D: TRBD2

DNA: TGTGCCAGCAGCTTGAGGCGGGAGTTGGTGGAGACCCAGTACTTC
CDR3: CASSLRRELVETQYF
J: TRBJ2-5
V: TRBV5-5
size: -
D: TRBD2

DNA: TGTGCCAGCAGCCAAGTATTACTAGCGGGAGCGAGGGAGACCCAGTACTTC
CDR3: CASSQVLLAGARETQYF
J: TRBJ2-5
V: TRBV3-1/TRBV3-2
size: many
D: TRBD2

DNA: TGTGCCAGCAGCCAGACTAGCGGGGCGGAGACCCAGTACTTC
CDR3: CASSQTSGAETQYF
J: TRBJ2-5
V: TRBV7-3
size: -
D: TRBD2

DNA: TGTGCCAGCAGTTATACCAGCGGGGGCTACGAGCAGTACTTC
CDR3: CASSYTSGGYEQYF
J: TRBJ2-7
V: TRBV27
size: many
D: TRBD2

DNA: TGCGCCAGCAGCTTGGCTCTAGCGGGAGGCTCCTACAATGAGCAGTTCTTC
CDR3: CASSLALAGGSYNEQFF
J: TRBJ2-1
V: TRBV5-1
size: -
D: TRBD2

DNA: TGTGCCAGCAGTGAGGGGACAACCTCCTACGAGCAGTACTTC
CDR3: CASSEGTTSYEQYF
J: TRBJ2-7
V: TRBV6-1
size: once
D: -

DNA: TGTGCCAGCAGCCGAAGCGGGAGGGCCACAGATACGCAGTATTTT
CDR3: CASSRSGRATDTQYF
J: TRBJ2-3
V: TRBV11-3
size: -
D: TRBD2

DNA: TGTGCCAGTAGTCGAGGGCCCGGAAGCGAGCAGTACTTC
CDR3: CASSRGPGSEQYF
J: TRBJ2-7
V: TRBV19
size: -
D: -

DNA: TGTGCCAGCAGCGACGGGGACATCTCAAGCACAGATACGCAGTATTTT
CDR3: CASSDGDISSTDTQYF
J: TRBJ2-3
V: TRBV5-4
size: -
D: -

DNA: TGCGCCAGCAGTTTGTACACAGGGGCGAACACTGAAGCTTTCTTT
CDR3: CASSLYTGANTEAFF
J: TRBJ1-1
V: TRBV10-2
size: -
D: TRBD1

DNA: TGTGCCAGCAGCCAAGATCTCGGCAGGGATCGTGGCTACACCTTC
CDR3: CASSQDLGRDRGYTF
J: TRBJ1-2
V: TRBV4-2
size: -
D: -

DNA: TGTGCCAGTAGTATCGGGTCGGGAGCCTACGAGCAGTACTTC
CDR3: CASSIGSGAYEQYF
J: TRBJ2-7
V: TRBV19
size: -
D: -